The rows below give T cell receptor beta chains drawn from one sample of a study of T-cell reconstitution after alpha-beta-depleted transplantation in children. MiXCR, applied by TCRdb to the PCR reads, yields one record per CDR3 protein. The sample has around 60,000 distinct CDR3 sequences; about 40% are singletons. The specimen was PBMCs, mostly from graft donor cells, collected 360 days after TCRalphabeta/CD19-depleted stem cell transplant. Source of these receptors: a male patient younger than 18 who had a stem cell transplant for acute lymphoblastic leukemia, so the T cells may come from the graft donor. CDR3s include the opening cysteine and the closing phenylalanine or tryptophan. A D gene is named only where the DNA matches it firmly. Some rows mark clone size as missing; the rest say once, few, many or name a class of expanded clone.

clone size,D gene,J gene,V gene,CDR3 DNA,CDR3 protein
.,.,TRBJ2-7,TRBV29-1,TGCAGCGTTGTCATAGGCCACGAGCAGTACTTC,CSVVIGHEQYF
.,.,TRBJ2-3,TRBV9,TGTGCCAGCAGCGCAGTGACCTCTAGCACAGATACGCAGTATTTT,CASSAVTSSTDTQYF
few,.,TRBJ2-3,TRBV10-1,TGCGCCAGCAGTGAGTTTGAAGATAACATGGGCACAGATACGCAGTATTTT,CASSEFEDNMGTDTQYF
.,.,TRBJ2-3,TRBV2,TGTGCCAGCAGCGGACTGTTCACAGATACGCAGTATTTT,CASSGLFTDTQYF
.,TRBD2,TRBJ2-7,TRBV29-1,TGCAGCGTGAGCGGGGTTTATACCTACGAGCAGTACTTC,CSVSGVYTYEQYF
.,.,TRBJ2-7,TRBV12-3/TRBV12-4,TGTGCCAGCAGTTTAGCGGGGCATTCCGAGCAGTACTTC,CASSLAGHSEQYF
.,.,TRBJ2-2,TRBV5-1,TGCGCCAGCAGCTCCCGGTCGCCCGGCTCCGGGGAGCTGTTTTTT,CASSSRSPGSGELFF
.,.,TRBJ1-3,TRBV5-1,TGCGCCAGCAGCTTGGGTAGTTCGGGAAGCTCTGGAAACACCATATATTTT,CASSLGSSGSSGNTIYF
few,TRBD1,TRBJ2-3,TRBV12-3/TRBV12-4,TGTGCCAGCAGTCCGGACAGGGGCAAGGGCACAGATACGCAGTATTTT,CASSPDRGKGTDTQYF
.,TRBD1,TRBJ1-1,TRBV5-1,TGCGCCAGCAGCTCTCTGACAGGGGAATCTGAAGCTTTCTTT,CASSSLTGESEAFF
few,.,TRBJ1-1,TRBV7-9,TGTGCCAGCAGCCCTCCGGGGGATACTGAAGCTTTCTTT,CASSPPGDTEAFF
few,TRBD1,TRBJ2-5,TRBV4-1,TGCGCCAGCAGCCAACCGACAGGGGGAGAGACCCAGTACTTC,CASSQPTGGETQYF
once,.,TRBJ2-1,TRBV29-1,TGCAGCGTCAGCGGTTTAAGCTCCTACAATGAGCAGTTCTTC,CSVSGLSSYNEQFF
.,.,TRBJ2-5,TRBV12-3/TRBV12-4,TGTGCCAGCAGTGGTGGCAGTGGAGAGACCCAGTACTTC,CASSGGSGETQYF
.,.,TRBJ2-2,TRBV6-1,TGTGCCAGCAGGGCCAGGGGTGCCGGGGAGCTGTTTTTT,CASRARGAGELFF
.,.,TRBJ2-1,TRBV10-3,TGTGCCATCAGTAAGTCGGGCCCCAATGAGCAGTTCTTC,CAISKSGPNEQFF
.,.,TRBJ2-1,TRBV11-2,TGTGCCAGCAGCTTATCAGGAGCGTACAATGAGCAGTTCTTC,CASSLSGAYNEQFF
.,.,TRBJ2-4,TRBV29-1,TGCAGCGTGCCTGGTAGAGCCAAAAACATTCAGTACTTC,CSVPGRAKNIQYF
.,.,TRBJ1-6,TRBV5-1,TGCGCCAGCAGCTTACCGATTAGCTCCTATAATTCACCCCTCCACTTT,CASSLPISSYNSPLHF